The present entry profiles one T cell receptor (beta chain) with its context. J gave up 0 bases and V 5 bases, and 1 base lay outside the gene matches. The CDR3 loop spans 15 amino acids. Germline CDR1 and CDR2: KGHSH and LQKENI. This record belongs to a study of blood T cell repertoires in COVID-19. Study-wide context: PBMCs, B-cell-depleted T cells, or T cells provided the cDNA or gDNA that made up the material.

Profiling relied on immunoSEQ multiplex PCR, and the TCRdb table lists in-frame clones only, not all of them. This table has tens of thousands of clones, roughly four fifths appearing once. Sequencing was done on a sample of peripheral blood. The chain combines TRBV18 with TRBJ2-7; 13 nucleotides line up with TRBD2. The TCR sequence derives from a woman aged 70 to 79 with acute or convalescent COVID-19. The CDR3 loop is CASSWTSGSSYEQYF. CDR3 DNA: TGTGCCAGCTCATGGACTAGCGGGAGCTCCTACGAGCAGTACTTC.